This entry lists 14 T cell receptor beta chains sequenced from one sample in a study of Graves' ophthalmopathy and Graves' hyperthyroidism. Using RNA transcripts, the TCR beta CDR3 regions were amplified. HTBI primers primed a first-round RT-PCR, and a second-round multiplex PCR followed. TCRdb reanalysed the multiplex PCR reads using MiXCR and keeps one entry per CDR3 protein. The sample records about 380,000 distinct CDR3 sequences, 15% being singletons. The sequenced material came from peripheral blood. All receptors come from a woman aged 18-30 years with stable Graves' hyperthyroidism.

Ten or more counts support this clonotype. This chain connects TRBV10-2 to TRBJ2-5; a possible D gene is TRBD2 (6 bases). V lost 2 bases and J 0 bases, leaving 7 bases between the germline ends. Germline CDR1 WSHSY, CDR2 SAAADI. The CDR3 is 14 amino acids. Here the CDR3 reads CASSEGRYQETQYF. CDR3 bases: TGCGCCAGCAGTGAGGGGAGGTACCAAGAGACCCAGTACTTC.

This clonotype appeared many times. This chain links TRBV3-1 with TRBJ2-1; maybe TRBD1 (6 bases). This CDR3 has 15 residues. Germline V gene sequence: CDR1 LGHDT, CDR2 YNNKEL (reference sequence). Trimming shortened V by 4 bases and J by 4 bases, and 14 bases separated the two germline ends. Here the CDR3 reads CASSRGQRVYNEQFF. In nucleotides, the CDR3 is TGTGCCAGCAGCCGAGGACAGCGAGTGTACAATGAGCAGTTCTTC.

This clonotype was observed many times. The gene calls are TRBV6-1 and TRBJ1-5; D is possibly TRBD1 (5 bases). Looked up from germline, CDR1 is MNHNS and CDR2 is SASEGT. V shed 4 bases and J shed 2 bases, with 6 bases lying between them. The CDR3 is 13 residues long. The CDR3 DNA reads as TGTGCCAGCAGTGTACAGGGCAATCAGCCCCAGCATTTT. Translation gives CASSVQGNQPQHF.

Ten or more counts support this clonotype. The CDR3 loop reads CASSLARDRNTEAFF. DNA of the CDR3: TGTGCCAGCAGCTTGGCCAGGGACAGGAACACTGAAGCTTTCTTT. The V and J genes are TRBV7-2 and TRBJ1-1; 7 positions match TRBD1. This CDR3 has 15 residues. Per germline, CDR1 SGHTA and CDR2 FQGNSA. V shed 3 bases and J 1 base; nucleotides not matched to a gene: 5.

The gene calls are TRBV5-1 and TRBJ2-2; no clear D gene. Per germline, CDR1 SGHRS and CDR2 YFSETQ. This CDR3 contains 14 residues. Trimming cost V 4 bases and J 4 bases, with 11 bases left between them. Here the CDR3 reads CASSVQVGTGELFF. Written as DNA, the CDR3 is TGCGCCAGCAGCGTTCAGGTCGGCACCGGGGAGCTGTTTTTT. Full variable domain (remainder filled in from reference TRBV5-1 and TRBJ2-2): KAGVTQTPRYLIKTRGQQVTLSCSPISGHRSVSWYQQTPGQGLQFLFEYFSETQRNKGNFPGRFSGRQFSNSRSEMNVSTLELGDSALYLCASSVQVGTGELFFGEGSRLTVL.

This clonotype is labeled large (0.1 to 1%). This chain links TRBV13 with TRBJ2-7, with 7 bases identical to TRBD1. CDR1 is PRHDT, CDR2 FYEKMQ, per germline (reference sequence). With 5 bases clipped from V and 4 bases from J, the junction kept 2 bases outside the gene matches. CDR3 length: 12 amino acids. The CDR3 spells CASSIQGYEQYF. The CDR3 coding sequence is TGTGCCAGCAGCATACAGGGGTACGAGCAGTACTTC.

Many counts were recorded for this clonotype. This chain links TRBV6-5 with TRBJ1-1, with D unresolved. The length of the CDR3 is 12 residues. The ends were cut back, 10 bases at V and 1 base at J, with 10 bases in the middle. Germline V gives CDR1 MNHEY, CDR2 SVGAGI. The CDR3 sequence is CATADPNTEAFF. In DNA form, the CDR3 reads TGTGCCACCGCCGATCCGAACACTGAAGCTTTCTTT.

This clonotype was seen a single time. V usage is TRBV6-2 or TRBV6-3 and J usage is TRBJ2-6, with 11 positions matching TRBD1. This CDR3 is built from 17 residues. Germline CDR1 reads MNHEY; CDR2 reads SVGEGT. J lost 4 bases, V lost 6 bases, and 8 bases had no gene match. CDR3 protein: CASSKRTGGIGANVLTF. The CDR3 DNA reads TGTGCCAGCAGCAAAAGGACAGGGGGCATAGGGGCCAACGTCCTGACTTTC.

This clonotype was picked up many times. This chain connects TRBV6-1 to TRBJ1-2, with 9 bases lining up with TRBD1. Germline trimming cut 4 bases from V and 4 bases from J; bases unmatched to any gene: 7. The germline V gene encodes CDR1 MNHNS and CDR2 SASEGT. The CDR3 extends over 15 amino acids. The CDR3 spells CASSAGTGRVYGYTF. In DNA, the CDR3 is TGTGCCAGCAGTGCCGGGACAGGGAGGGTCTATGGCTACACCTTC.

As regards this clonotype: The junction departs from the called germline gene at one end, perhaps through a read error. This chain uses TRBV7-2 with TRBJ1-6; D is unclear. This CDR3 comprises 17 residues. Germline assignment: CDR1 SGHTA and CDR2 FQGNSA. The CDR3 loop reads CGSSLGRSSSYNSPLHF. Here the CDR3 DNA reads TGTGGCAGCAGCTTAGGAAGGTCCAGCTCCTATAATTCACCCCTCCACTTT.

This clonotype was observed many times. The V call is TRBV10-3, the J call TRBJ1-2; D gene ambiguous. Germline-derived CDR1 and CDR2 are ENHRY and SYGVKD. The CDR3 covers 12 residues. V lost 4 bases and J 2 bases, leaving 5 bases between the germline ends. The CDR3 DNA sequence: TGTGCCATCAGTGGTCAGAACTATGGCTACACCTTC. Protein product: CAISGQNYGYTF.

This clonotype was counted only a few times. The V and J genes are TRBV19 and TRBJ2-7; D is perhaps TRBD1 (6 bases). V lost 8 bases, J lost 3 bases, and 14 bases lay in between. The V gene's germline CDR1 is LNHDA and CDR2 SQIVND (reference sequence). The CDR3 consists of 13 residues. CDR3 sequence reads: CASRRQEDYEQYF. The CDR3 nucleotides read TGTGCCAGTCGAAGACAGGAGGACTACGAGCAGTACTTC.

This clonotype was recorded at least ten times. This rearrangement joins TRBV6-1 to TRBJ1-1; D perhaps matches TRBD1 (6 bases). Germline V gene lookup returns CDR1 MNHNS and CDR2 SASEGT. The CDR3 loop spans 16 amino acids. V lost 4 bases and J 5 bases, leaving 20 bases between the germline ends. DNA of the CDR3: TGTGCCAGCAGTGGGGGACCGACAGGTCGTAGGACTGAAGCTTTCTTT. It specifies CASSGGPTGRRTEAFF.

This clonotype was found many times. The gene calls are TRBV6-2 or TRBV6-3 and TRBJ1-2; 7 bases match TRBD1. Germline trimming cut 4 bases from V and 4 bases from J; bases unmatched to any gene: 12. The germline CDR1 and CDR2 sequences are MNHEY and SVGEGT. The CDR3 length is 16 residues. For the CDR3, the DNA is TGTGCCAGCAGTTTAAAGGGGGCGCCTTACGGCTATGGCTACACCTTC. Its translation: CASSLKGAPYGYGYTF.